A selection of T cell receptor beta chains follows, all from one sample in a study of blood T cell repertoires in COVID-19. Some clones are missing from TCRdb's copy, which holds only in-frame ones; the method was immunoSEQ multiplex PCR. The repertoire holds 390,000 or so clones, just over 85% seen once, with 1.4% in the top ten. Material: peripheral blood. These receptor sequences come from a woman in her 30s with active or convalescent COVID-19. CDR3s leave out the opening cysteine and the closing phenylalanine or tryptophan. The listing skips clone size in some rows; elsewhere it reads once, few, many or a size class.

size: .
V: TRBV19
CDR3: ASSSLAGGETQY

size: .
V: TRBV5-1
CDR3: ASSPTGSKATQY

size: .
V: TRBV21-1
CDR3: ASSSQATSTAYNEQF

size: .
V: TRBV7-9
CDR3: ASSVTGGGSPLH

size: .
V: TRBV4-1
CDR3: ASSPRTADSNQPQH

size: .
V: TRBV5-1
CDR3: ASRRGGDSYEQY

size: .
V: TRBV2
CDR3: ASSDLGQQNTEAF

size: .
V: TRBV5-4
CDR3: ASSQDPGRMNTEAF

size: few
V: TRBV10-2
CDR3: ASSEAVHYEQY

size: .
V: TRBV19
CDR3: ASSRTGYGEQF

size: once
V: TRBV30
CDR3: AWSVGGEQF

size: .
V: TRBV5-1
CDR3: ASSYGYREGILNTEAF

size: .
V: TRBV7-2
CDR3: ASRPTVDEKLF

size: .
V: TRBV29-1
CDR3: SVFGGTTTDTQY

size: once
V: TRBV4-1
CDR3: ASSHRTGANTEAF

size: .
V: TRBV5-6
CDR3: ASSLETDPYEQY

size: once
V: TRBV29-1
CDR3: SVGYNNQPQH

size: .
V: TRBV19
CDR3: ASSIGTGGNPTEAF

size: .
V: TRBV4-1
CDR3: ASSQEGHQITEAF

size: .
V: TRBV5-1
CDR3: ASSLYGLADNNEQF

size: .
V: TRBV6-5
CDR3: ASRRLGGYT

size: .
V: TRBV29-1
CDR3: SVLSSTDTQY

size: .
V: TRBV5-1
CDR3: ASSRGTSGRGGEQY

size: .
V: TRBV2
CDR3: ASSESGSSGELF

size: .
V: TRBV5-5
CDR3: ASSLGDRKYEQY

size: .
V: TRBV6-1
CDR3: ASSEESGSPPDTQY

size: .
V: TRBV2
CDR3: ASSVPRDSWEDSPLH

size: .
V: TRBV2
CDR3: ASNEGASGYT

size: .
V: TRBV30
CDR3: AWSVGTSGSYEQY

size: .
V: TRBV5-6
CDR3: ASSLRLAGRTDTQY

size: .
V: TRBV4-1
CDR3: ASSQDPKTSGDEDEQF

size: .
V: TRBV7-2
CDR3: ASSLATGDWNQPQH

size: .
V: TRBV30
CDR3: AWSEGQGPNYGYT

size: once
V: TRBV10-3
CDR3: AITTTGELF

size: few
V: TRBV6-1
CDR3: ASSEGGTGLGNTIY

size: .
V: TRBV27
CDR3: ASSFLGGAEVGTEAF

size: .
V: TRBV5-1
CDR3: ASSLGPMTGSNGYT

size: .
V: TRBV19
CDR3: ASSLQGPTEAF